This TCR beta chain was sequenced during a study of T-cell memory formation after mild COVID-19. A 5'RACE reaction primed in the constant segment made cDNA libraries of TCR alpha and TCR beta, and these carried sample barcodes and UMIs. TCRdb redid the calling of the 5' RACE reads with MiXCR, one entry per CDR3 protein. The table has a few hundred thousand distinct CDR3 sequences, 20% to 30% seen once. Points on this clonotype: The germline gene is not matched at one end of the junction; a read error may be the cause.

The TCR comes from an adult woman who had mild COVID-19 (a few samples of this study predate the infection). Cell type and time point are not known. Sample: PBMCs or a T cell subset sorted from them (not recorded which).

DNA of the CDR3: TGTGCCAGCAGTTACCTTCCCGGGACAGAAAAAGAAACACTGTTTTTT. As protein: CASSYLPGTEKETLFF. This sequence joins TRBV6-6 and TRBJ1-4; 7 positions match TRBD1. The CDR3 spans 16 residues. Germline V gives CDR1 MNHNY, CDR2 SVGAGI (reference sequence).